These T cell receptor beta chains were read from a single sample in a study of vaccination and CD4 T cells after COVID-19. Which antigens these TCRs recognize remains unknown. TCRdb re-derived calls from the PCR reads in MiXCR, one entry per CDR3 protein. Altogether some 9,100 distinct CDR3 sequences are present, 40% to 60% being singletons, with the ten largest covering approximately 17%. The sequencing sample was made of CD4+ T cells from blood, cultured in vitro. The receptors come from a human donor in good health. Both conserved end residues are part of each CDR3. D genes are given only for firm matches. A clone size is listed for some rows: how often the clone was seen (once, few, many), or a class if it is expanded.

V	D	J	size	CDR3	DNA
TRBV11-2	TRBD2	TRBJ2-3	.	CASSLGLAYSTDTQYF	TGTGCCAGCAGCTTAGGACTAGCTTACAGCACAGATACGCAGTATTTT
TRBV4-2	TRBD2	TRBJ2-1	.	CASSLIAGVVNEQFF	TGTGCCAGCAGCCTCATAGCGGGAGTGGTCAATGAGCAGTTCTTC
TRBV5-4	.	TRBJ1-1	.	CASSFPPEAFF	TGTGCCAGCAGCTTCCCCCCTGAAGCTTTCTTT
TRBV29-1	.	TRBJ1-3	.	CSATGPGVGNTIYF	TGCAGCGCCACGGGACCTGGGGTTGGAAACACCATATATTTT
TRBV7-7	.	TRBJ2-2	.	CASRAQSTGELFF	TGTGCCAGCAGGGCCCAAAGCACCGGGGAGCTGTTTTTT
TRBV19	.	TRBJ1-2	.	CASLGEIYGYTF	TGTGCCAGTCTGGGCGAAATCTATGGCTACACCTTC
TRBV6-1	.	TRBJ1-3	.	CASGPRVTGNTIYF	TGTGCCAGCGGGCCGAGGGTCACTGGAAACACCATATATTTT
TRBV5-1	.	TRBJ2-3	few	CASSERTADTQYF	TGCGCCAGCAGCGAGAGGACGGCAGATACGCAGTATTTT
TRBV20-1	.	TRBJ2-3	few	CSAIPLRLDTDTQYF	TGCAGTGCTATCCCCCTACGATTGGACACAGATACGCAGTATTTT
TRBV27	.	TRBJ2-5	few	CASSFAGWAGTQYF	TGTGCCAGCAGTTTTGCAGGGTGGGCGGGGACCCAGTACTTC
TRBV7-2	.	TRBJ1-1	.	CASSLGPRGRVNTEAFF	TGTGCCAGCAGCTTAGGGCCCAGGGGCCGGGTGAACACTGAAGCTTTCTTT
TRBV10-3	TRBD2	TRBJ2-3	.	CASRGGGLAGSNTDTQYF	TGTGCCTCGAGGGGGGGTGGACTAGCGGGATCTAACACAGATACGCAGTATTTT
TRBV12-3/TRBV12-4	.	TRBJ1-5	.	CASGPDWEGQPQHF	TGTGCCAGCGGCCCCGACTGGGAGGGTCAGCCCCAGCATTTT
TRBV10-3	.	TRBJ1-5	few	CAISDSSSHSNQPQHF	TGTGCCATCAGTGACTCGTCAAGTCATAGCAATCAGCCCCAGCATTTT
TRBV7-2	TRBD1	TRBJ1-1	.	CASSPGQSNTEAFF	TGTGCCAGCAGCCCGGGACAGTCGAACACTGAAGCTTTCTTT
TRBV19	.	TRBJ2-1	.	CASKTLSSSYNEQFF	TGTGCCAGTAAGACGCTTAGCAGTTCCTACAATGAGCAGTTCTTC
TRBV6-5	.	TRBJ1-1	.	CASSLRQGYTEAFF	TGTGCCAGCAGTTTGAGGCAGGGCTACACTGAAGCTTTCTTT
TRBV6-1	TRBD1	TRBJ1-1	.	CASSQSGTGNTEAFF	TGTGCCAGCAGTCAATCCGGGACAGGGAACACTGAAGCTTTCTTT
TRBV7-9	TRBD1	TRBJ2-1	.	CASSWDRGEQFF	TGTGCCAGCAGCTGGGACAGGGGTGAGCAGTTCTTC
TRBV7-9	TRBD2	TRBJ2-7	few	CASSFSGRSDYEQYF	TGTGCCAGCAGCTTTAGCGGGAGATCGGACTACGAGCAGTACTTC
TRBV23-1	.	TRBJ1-2	.	CASSQSSQGVDYGYTF	TGCGCCAGCAGTCAATCATCCCAGGGAGTTGACTATGGCTACACCTTC
TRBV19	.	TRBJ1-2	few	CASSIRGPTAYGYTF	TGTGCCAGTAGTATTCGTGGACCCACCGCCTATGGCTACACCTTC
TRBV5-1	.	TRBJ2-2	.	CATCLENTGELFF	TGCGCCACCTGCTTGGAGAACACCGGGGAGCTGTTTTTT
TRBV7-2	.	TRBJ2-3	.	CASSPWGRDSTDTQYF	TGTGCCAGCAGCCCCTGGGGCAGGGATAGCACAGATACGCAGTATTTT
TRBV15	.	TRBJ2-1	few	CATRVGPYNEQFF	TGTGCCACCAGGGTTGGACCCTACAATGAGCAGTTCTTC
TRBV6-5	.	TRBJ1-5	.	CASSYTVDYQPQHF	TGTGCCAGCAGTTACACGGTAGACTATCAGCCCCAGCATTTT
TRBV28	TRBD1	TRBJ1-4	.	CATQGARAEKLFF	TGTGCCACCCAGGGGGCGCGGGCTGAAAAACTGTTTTTT
TRBV2	.	TRBJ2-2	few	CASSEVRLLGELFF	TGTGCCAGCAGTGAAGTCCGGCTGCTTGGGGAGCTGTTTTTT
TRBV4-1	TRBD2	TRBJ2-3	few	CASSQVSGRVNF	TGCGCCAGCAGCCAAGTTAGCGGGAGGGTGAATTTT
TRBV2	TRBD1	TRBJ2-7	once	CASSYSPGTGGGEQYF	TGTGCCAGCAGTTACTCGCCCGGGACAGGGGGCGGCGAGCAGTACTTC
TRBV20-1	TRBD2	TRBJ2-5	.	CSARDERGLARETQYF	TGCAGTGCTAGAGATGAGCGGGGACTAGCCCGGGAGACCCAGTACTTC
TRBV11-3	TRBD2	TRBJ2-1	.	CASSHTRGSSYNEQFF	TGTGCCAGCAGCCACACCCGCGGGAGCTCCTACAATGAGCAGTTCTTC
TRBV28	.	TRBJ2-4	.	CASSLYGPSANIQYF	TGTGCCAGCAGTTTATACGGCCCCTCGGCGAACATTCAGTACTTC
TRBV20-1	.	TRBJ2-5	.	CSARVDFRETQYF	TGCAGTGCTAGAGTTGACTTTAGGGAGACCCAGTACTTC
TRBV6-2/TRBV6-3	.	TRBJ2-2	.	CASNDGGLGAGELFF	TGTGCCAGCAACGACGGAGGGCTGGGGGCCGGGGAGCTGTTTTTT
TRBV11-2	.	TRBJ2-2	.	CASSINGLIQGATGELFF	TGTGCCAGCAGCATTAATGGGTTAATACAGGGAGCCACCGGGGAGCTGTTTTTT
TRBV7-2	.	TRBJ1-1	.	CASSLAQTKTEAFF	TGTGCCAGCAGCTTAGCTCAAACGAAGACTGAAGCTTTCTTT
TRBV29-1	.	TRBJ2-4	.	CSAALGGSKNIQYF	TGCAGCGCCGCATTGGGGGGATCCAAAAACATTCAGTACTTC
TRBV6-5	.	TRBJ1-3	.	CASSYAPSGNTIYF	TGTGCCAGCAGTTACGCTCCCTCTGGAAACACCATATATTTT
TRBV6-1	.	TRBJ1-5	.	CASSGTANQPQHF	TGTGCCAGCAGTGGGACAGCAAATCAGCCCCAGCATTTT
TRBV20-1	TRBD2	TRBJ2-3	large	CSASPRGGRWDTDTQYF	TGCAGTGCTAGCCCGCGGGGGGGCCGGTGGGACACAGATACGCAGTATTTT
TRBV20-1	TRBD2	TRBJ2-3	few	CSARDGTSGHTDTQYF	TGCAGTGCTAGAGACGGGACTAGCGGCCACACAGATACGCAGTATTTT
TRBV11-2	.	TRBJ2-5	.	CASSLDGRAQETQYF	TGTGCCAGCAGCTTAGATGGGAGAGCACAAGAGACCCAGTACTTC
TRBV6-1	.	TRBJ1-1	.	CASRPQQGGTEAFF	TGTGCCAGCAGACCCCAACAGGGTGGCACTGAAGCTTTCTTT
TRBV20-1	.	TRBJ2-7	few	CSARAGGREQYF	TGCAGTGCTAGAGCTGGGGGGCGGGAGCAGTACTTC
TRBV19	TRBD2	TRBJ2-1	.	CASSIIQKAGGPGEQFF	TGTGCCAGTAGTATAATCCAAAAGGCGGGAGGGCCTGGGGAGCAGTTCTTC
TRBV7-9	.	TRBJ2-7	.	CASSLAGELHEQYF	TGTGCCAGCAGCTTAGCGGGGGAGCTCCACGAGCAGTACTTC
TRBV12-3/TRBV12-4	TRBD1	TRBJ1-2	.	CASSQGQGFNYGYTF	TGTGCCAGCAGTCAGGGACAGGGGTTTAACTATGGCTACACCTTC
TRBV9	.	TRBJ2-3	.	CASSPTGGGLTDTQYF	TGTGCCAGCAGCCCGACGGGGGGCGGACTCACAGATACGCAGTATTTT
TRBV10-3	TRBD2	TRBJ2-1	few	CAISNGLAGDEQFF	TGTGCCATCAGTAACGGACTAGCGGGAGATGAGCAGTTCTTC
TRBV6-1	.	TRBJ1-2	few	CASSSDYGYTF	TGTGCCAGCAGCTCTGACTATGGCTACACCTTC
TRBV4-3	.	TRBJ2-3	.	CASSPRRGFLADTQYF	TGCGCCAGCAGCCCCCGGAGGGGGTTTCTGGCAGATACGCAGTATTTT
TRBV10-2	TRBD1	TRBJ2-5	.	CASSWDRGKETQYF	TGCGCCAGCAGTTGGGACAGGGGGAAAGAGACCCAGTACTTC